This T cell receptor beta chain was sequenced during a study of OX40 agonist ivuxolimab in advanced cancers. TCRdb keeps only in-frame clones here, not all; method: immunoSEQ multiplex PCR. The sample lists fewer than 35,000 clones, over 85% occurring once. This CDR3 comprises 12 residues. Germline lookup yields CDR1 SGHDN and CDR2 FVKESK. V lost 4 bases and J lost 8, with 10 bases in between. The receptor's source is an adult with an advanced solid tumor such as melanoma, head and neck, liver or kidney cancer. Sequencing used CD4+ or CD8+ T cells sorted from blood, obtained in a trial of the OX40 agonist ivuxolimab. The chain combines TRBV14 with TRBJ2-3; D gene unclear. CDR3 nucleotide sequence: TGTGCCAGCAGCCCTCTTGGGGTTACGCAGTATTTT. Encoded protein: CASSPLGVTQYF. The variable domain in full, completed from reference TRBV14 and TRBJ2-3, reads EAGVTQFPSHSVIEKGQTVTLRCDPISGHDNLYWYRRVMGKEIKFLLHFVKESKQDESGMPNNRFLAERTGGTYSTLKVQPAELEDSGVYFCASSPLGVTQYFGPGTRLTVL.